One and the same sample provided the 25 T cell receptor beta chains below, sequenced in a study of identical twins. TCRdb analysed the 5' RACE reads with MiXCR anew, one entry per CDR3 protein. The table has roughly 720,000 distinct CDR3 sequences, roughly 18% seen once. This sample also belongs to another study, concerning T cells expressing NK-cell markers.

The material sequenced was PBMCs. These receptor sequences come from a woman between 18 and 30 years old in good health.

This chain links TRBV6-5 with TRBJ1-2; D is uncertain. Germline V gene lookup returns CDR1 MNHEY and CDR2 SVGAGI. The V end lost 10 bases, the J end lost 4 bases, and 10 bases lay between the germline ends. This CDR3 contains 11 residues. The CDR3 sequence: CATRTAYGYTF. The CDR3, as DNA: TGTGCCACCCGGACGGCCTATGGCTACACCTTC.

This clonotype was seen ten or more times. The CDR3, as DNA: TGCAGTGCGGAAAGCTCCTACAATGAGCAGTTCTTC. This sequence encodes CSAESSYNEQFF. The chain combines TRBV20-1 with TRBJ2-1; the D is unclear. The CDR3 is 12 residues long. Germline loops: CDR1 DFQATT, CDR2 SNEGSKA (reference sequence). Between the trimmed V and J ends, which lost 6 bases and 0 bases, there was a span of 6 bases.

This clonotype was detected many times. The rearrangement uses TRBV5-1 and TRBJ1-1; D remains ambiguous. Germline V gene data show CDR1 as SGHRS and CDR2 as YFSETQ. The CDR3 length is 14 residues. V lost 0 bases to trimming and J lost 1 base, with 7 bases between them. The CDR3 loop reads CASSLDIGNTEAFF. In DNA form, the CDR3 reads TGCGCCAGCAGCTTGGATATCGGGAACACTGAAGCTTTCTTT.

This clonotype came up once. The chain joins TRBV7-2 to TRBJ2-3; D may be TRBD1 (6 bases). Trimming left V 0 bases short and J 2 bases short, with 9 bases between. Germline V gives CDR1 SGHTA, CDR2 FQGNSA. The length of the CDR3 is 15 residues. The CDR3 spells CASSLAGAHTDTQYF. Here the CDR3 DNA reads TGTGCCAGCAGCTTAGCGGGGGCCCACACAGATACGCAGTATTTT.

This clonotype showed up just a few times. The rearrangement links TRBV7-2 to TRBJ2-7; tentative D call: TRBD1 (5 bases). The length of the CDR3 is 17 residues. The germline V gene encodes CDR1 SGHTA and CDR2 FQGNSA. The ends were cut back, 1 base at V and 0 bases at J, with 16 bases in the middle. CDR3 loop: CASSLGVGRAFSYEQYF. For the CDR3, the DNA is TGTGCCAGCAGCTTAGGGGTCGGCAGGGCGTTCTCCTACGAGCAGTACTTC.

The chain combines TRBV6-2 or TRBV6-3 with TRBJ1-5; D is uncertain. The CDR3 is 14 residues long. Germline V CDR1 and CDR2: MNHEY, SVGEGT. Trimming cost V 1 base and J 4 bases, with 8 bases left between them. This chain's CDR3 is CASSYFTENQPQHF. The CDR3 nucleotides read TGTGCCAGCAGTTACTTTACCGAGAATCAGCCCCAGCATTTT.

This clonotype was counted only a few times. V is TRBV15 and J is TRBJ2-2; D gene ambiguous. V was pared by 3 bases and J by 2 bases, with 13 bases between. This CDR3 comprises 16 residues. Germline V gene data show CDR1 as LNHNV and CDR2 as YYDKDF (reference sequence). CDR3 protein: CATSSGVLTNTGELFF. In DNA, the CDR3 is TGTGCCACCAGCAGTGGGGTCCTCACAAACACCGGGGAGCTGTTTTTT.

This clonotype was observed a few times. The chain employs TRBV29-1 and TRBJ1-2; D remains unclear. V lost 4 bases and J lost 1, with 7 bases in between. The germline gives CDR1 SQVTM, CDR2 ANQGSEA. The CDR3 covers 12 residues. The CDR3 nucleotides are TGCAGCGTTGTATCGGGTAACTATGGCTACACCTTC. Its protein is CSVVSGNYGYTF.

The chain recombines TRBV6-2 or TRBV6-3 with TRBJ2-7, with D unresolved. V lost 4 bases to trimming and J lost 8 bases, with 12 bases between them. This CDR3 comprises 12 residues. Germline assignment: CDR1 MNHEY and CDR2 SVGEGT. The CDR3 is CASSFDGRQQYF. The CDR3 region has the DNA TGTGCCAGCAGTTTCGACGGACGGCAGCAGTACTTC.

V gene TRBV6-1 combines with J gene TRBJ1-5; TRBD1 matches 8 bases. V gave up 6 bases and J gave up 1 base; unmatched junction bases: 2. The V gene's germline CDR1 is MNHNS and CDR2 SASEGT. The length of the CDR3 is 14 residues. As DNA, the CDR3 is TGTGCCAGCAGAGACAGGGGAAGCAATCAGCCCCAGCATTTT. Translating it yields CASRDRGSNQPQHF.

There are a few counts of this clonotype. Written as DNA, the CDR3 is TGCGCCAGCAGCCTGTTAGGCCCCGCCGACACTGAAGCTTTCTTT. This sequence encodes CASSLLGPADTEAFF. The chain couples TRBV5-1 to TRBJ1-1; D is uncertain. CDR3 length equals 15 residues. Germline values: CDR1 SGHRS, CDR2 YFSETQ. Deletions cut 4 bases from V and 3 bases from J, with 16 bases between.

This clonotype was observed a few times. The chain's CDR3 is CASSGRAGGEVRNQPQHF. The CDR3 nucleotides are TGTGCCAGCAGCGGAAGGGCTGGGGGGGAGGTGCGCAATCAGCCCCAGCATTTT. V and J are TRBV11-1 and TRBJ1-5, with a possible D match to TRBD1 (5 bases). The CDR3 consists of 18 residues. The V end was cut by 5 bases, the J end by 2 bases, with 22 bases between. In germline, CDR1 is SGHAT, CDR2 FQDESV (reference sequence).

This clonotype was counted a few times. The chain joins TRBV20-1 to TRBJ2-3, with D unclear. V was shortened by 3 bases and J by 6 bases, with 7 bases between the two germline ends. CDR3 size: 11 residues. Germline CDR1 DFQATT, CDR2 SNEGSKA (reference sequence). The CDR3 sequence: CSARSSDTQYF. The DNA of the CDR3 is TGCAGTGCTAGGTCCTCCGATACGCAGTATTTT.

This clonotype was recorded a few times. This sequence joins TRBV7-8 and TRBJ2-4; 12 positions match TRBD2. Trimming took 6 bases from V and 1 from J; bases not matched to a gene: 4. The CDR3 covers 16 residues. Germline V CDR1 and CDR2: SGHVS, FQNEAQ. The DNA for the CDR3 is TGTGCCAGCAGGCTAGCGGGGGGGGCGGCCAAAAACATTCAGTACTTC. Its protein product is CASRLAGGAAKNIQYF.

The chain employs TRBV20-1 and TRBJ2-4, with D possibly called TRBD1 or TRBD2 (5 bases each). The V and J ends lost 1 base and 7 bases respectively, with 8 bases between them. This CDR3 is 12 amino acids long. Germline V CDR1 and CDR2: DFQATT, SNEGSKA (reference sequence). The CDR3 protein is CSARGGANIQYF. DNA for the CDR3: TGCAGTGCTAGAGGAGGGGCCAACATTCAGTACTTC.

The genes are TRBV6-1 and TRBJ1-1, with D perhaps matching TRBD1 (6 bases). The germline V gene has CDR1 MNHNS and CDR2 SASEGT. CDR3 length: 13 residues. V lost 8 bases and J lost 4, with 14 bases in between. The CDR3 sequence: CASAGGGFTEAFF. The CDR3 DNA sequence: TGTGCCAGCGCAGGAGGGGGGTTCACTGAAGCTTTCTTT.

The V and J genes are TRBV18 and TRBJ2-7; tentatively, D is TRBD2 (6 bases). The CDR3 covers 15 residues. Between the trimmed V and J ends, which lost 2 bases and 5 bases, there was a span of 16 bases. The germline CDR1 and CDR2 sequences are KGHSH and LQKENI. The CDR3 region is CASSPRVAVRNEQYF. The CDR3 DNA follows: TGTGCCAGCTCACCAAGGGTAGCGGTGCGAAACGAGCAGTACTTC. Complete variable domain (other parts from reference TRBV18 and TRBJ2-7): NAGVMQNPRHLVRRRGQEARLRCSPMKGHSHVYWYRQLPEEGLKFMVYLQKENIIDESGMPKERFSAEFPKEGPSILRIQQVVRGDSAAYFCASSPRVAVRNEQYFGPGTRLTVT.

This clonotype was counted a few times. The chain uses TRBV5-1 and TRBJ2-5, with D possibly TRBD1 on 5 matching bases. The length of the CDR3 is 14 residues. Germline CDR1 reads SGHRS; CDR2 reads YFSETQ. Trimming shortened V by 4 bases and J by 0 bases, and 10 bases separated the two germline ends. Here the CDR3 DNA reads TGCGCCAGCAGCGCCGGACATTACCAAGAGACCCAGTACTTC. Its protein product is CASSAGHYQETQYF.

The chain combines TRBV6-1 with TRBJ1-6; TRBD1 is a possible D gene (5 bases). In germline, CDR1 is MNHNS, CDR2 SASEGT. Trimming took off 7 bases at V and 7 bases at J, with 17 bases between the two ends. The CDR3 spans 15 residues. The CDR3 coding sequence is TGTGCCAGCAAAGGTAGGGTCGGGACCAATTCACCCCTCCACTTT. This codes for CASKGRVGTNSPLHF.

The CDR3 DNA follows: TGTGCCAGTAGTATGACGTCAGTCAGGGAGCAGTTCTTC. Translating it yields CASSMTSVREQFF. V usage is TRBV19 and J usage is TRBJ2-1; D gene ambiguous. The V gene's germline CDR1 is LNHDA and CDR2 SQIVND (reference sequence). V lost 3 bases and J lost 10, with 13 bases in between. The CDR3 is made up of 13 amino acids.

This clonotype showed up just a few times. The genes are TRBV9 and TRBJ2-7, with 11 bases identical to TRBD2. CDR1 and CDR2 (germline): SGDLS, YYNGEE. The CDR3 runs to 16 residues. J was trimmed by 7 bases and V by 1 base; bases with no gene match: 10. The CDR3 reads CASSVRGTSGLREQYF. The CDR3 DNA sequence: TGTGCCAGCAGCGTACGTGGGACTAGCGGCTTACGAGAGCAGTACTTC.

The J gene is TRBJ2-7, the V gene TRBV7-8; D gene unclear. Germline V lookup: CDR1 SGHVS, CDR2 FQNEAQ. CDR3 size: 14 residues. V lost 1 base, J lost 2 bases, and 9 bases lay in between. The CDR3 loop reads CASSLVGQAYEQYF. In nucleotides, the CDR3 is TGTGCCAGCAGCTTAGTCGGGCAGGCCTACGAGCAGTACTTC.

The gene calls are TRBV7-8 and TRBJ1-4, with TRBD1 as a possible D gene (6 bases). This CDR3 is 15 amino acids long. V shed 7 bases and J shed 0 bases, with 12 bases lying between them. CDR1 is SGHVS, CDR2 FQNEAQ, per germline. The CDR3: CASTQGTATNEKLFF. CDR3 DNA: TGTGCCAGCACCCAGGGGACTGCAACTAATGAAAAACTGTTTTTT.

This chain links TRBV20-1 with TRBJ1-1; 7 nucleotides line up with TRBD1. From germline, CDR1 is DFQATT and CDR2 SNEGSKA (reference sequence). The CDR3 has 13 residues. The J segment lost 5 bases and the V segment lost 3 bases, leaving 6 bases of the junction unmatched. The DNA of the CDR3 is TGCAGTGCTAGGGCAGGGGGTCCTACTGAAGCTTTCTTT. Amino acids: CSARAGGPTEAFF.

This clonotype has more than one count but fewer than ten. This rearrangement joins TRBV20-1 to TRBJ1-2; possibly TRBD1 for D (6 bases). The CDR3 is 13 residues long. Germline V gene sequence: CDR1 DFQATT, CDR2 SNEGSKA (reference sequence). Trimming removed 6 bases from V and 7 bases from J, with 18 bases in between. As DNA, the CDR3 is TGCAGTGCAAGGGACAAGCCCAATGCTGGCTACACCTTC. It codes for CSARDKPNAGYTF.